This entry features one TCR beta chain sequence. Other DNA sequences of this sample code for an identical CDR3. The source of the sample is a study of blood T cell repertoires in COVID-19. Here immunoSEQ multiplex PCR was the method, and the copy in TCRdb shows in-frame clones only, minus some. Of roughly 130,000 clones detected, approximately 83% appear once; the ten largest clones hold more than 8.5%. From germline, CDR1 is MNHEY and CDR2 SVGAGI. Deletions cut 0 bases from V and 2 bases from J, with 7 bases between. CDR3 size: 14 residues. The rearrangement joins TRBV6-5 to TRBJ1-2; D unclear. Sequences were obtained from PBMCs or T cells enriched from blood (not recorded which). This clonotype was sampled from a man aged 50 to 60 who had recovered from COVID-19. The CDR3 coding sequence is TGTGCCAGCAGTTACTCGACGGAGAACTATGGCTACACCTTC. Translated: CASSYSTENYGYTF.